These 12 T cell receptor beta chains were sequenced from one sample in a study of blood T cells in healthy people across ages. Primers used in a second PCR of roughly 7 to 12 cycles were a sample-barcoded 5' primer and a J-beta primer mix. TCRdb re-called the 5' RACE reads with MiXCR, one entry per CDR3 protein. The sample records roughly 1,500,000 distinct CDR3 sequences, approximately 38% being singletons. The sample taken for sequencing was blood. The origin of the receptors is a woman under 30 in good health.

This clonotype was observed a handful of times. The V call is TRBV20-1, the J call TRBJ2-7; 9 bases line up with TRBD1. Germline V gene data show CDR1 as DFQATT and CDR2 as SNEGSKA (reference sequence). V trimming: 8 bases; J trimming: 5 bases; junction bases outside the gene matches: 7. This CDR3 is 12 amino acids long. The CDR3 sequence is CSMDRGIDEQYF. The CDR3 bases are TGCAGTATGGACAGGGGAATCGACGAGCAGTACTTC.

This chain connects TRBV20-1 to TRBJ2-1; TRBD2 matches at 9 bases. CDR3 size: 15 residues. Germline values: CDR1 DFQATT, CDR2 SNEGSKA (reference sequence). The trim removed 1 base at V and 6 bases at J, leaving 7 bases unmatched. The CDR3 coding sequence is TGCAGTGCTAGAGTTGGCGGGAGGGCCGTCAATGAGCAGTTCTTC. Protein: CSARVGGRAVNEQFF.

J is TRBJ2-3 and V is TRBV12-3 or TRBV12-4; 14 positions match TRBD2. This CDR3 comprises 15 residues. V trimming: 6 bases; J trimming: 6 bases; junction bases outside the gene matches: 5. CDR3 sequence (DNA): TGTGCCAGCAGCCCGGGACTAGCGGGAGATGATACGCAGTATTTT. The encoded protein is CASSPGLAGDDTQYF.

The chain carries TRBV6-5 and TRBJ2-7; 7 nucleotides agree with TRBD2. This CDR3 contains 15 residues. V lost 7 bases to trimming and J lost 5 bases; unmatched junction nucleotides: 14. The germline gives CDR1 MNHEY, CDR2 SVGAGI. CDR3: CASTSGRQGVHEQYF. The CDR3 region has the DNA TGTGCCAGCACCTCCGGGAGGCAGGGAGTCCACGAGCAGTACTTC.

In its sample, this clonotype was seen many times. V and J are TRBV27 and TRBJ2-7; D call uncertain. The length of the CDR3 is 13 residues. The V gene lost 6 bases and the J gene lost 2 bases, with 11 bases spanning the gap. Germline V CDR1 and CDR2: MNHEY, SMNVEV (reference sequence). CDR3: CASSLSSTYEQYF. The CDR3, as DNA: TGTGCCAGCAGCTTAAGTTCGACCTACGAGCAGTACTTC.

This chain connects TRBV12-3 or TRBV12-4 to TRBJ2-1; D call uncertain. V was pared by 5 bases and J by 4 bases, with 9 bases between. This CDR3 comprises 13 residues. The DNA for the CDR3 is TGTGCCAGCAGTGGCAGTAGGTACAATGAGCAGTTCTTC. Its translation is CASSGSRYNEQFF.

The rearrangement links TRBV7-2 to TRBJ2-7; D is undetermined. The germline gives CDR1 SGHTA, CDR2 FQGNSA. Between the trimmed V and J ends, which lost 1 base and 0 bases, there was a span of 16 bases. CDR3 length: 17 residues. As DNA, the CDR3 is TGTGCCAGCAGCTTAGTTCTGCTGGCCCCTTACTCCTACGAGCAGTACTTC. Amino acids: CASSLVLLAPYSYEQYF. The full variable domain, its missing parts supplied by reference TRBV7-2 and TRBJ2-7, is GAGVSQSPSNKVTEKGKDVELRCDPISGHTALYWYRQSLGQGLEFLIYFQGNSAPDKSGLPSDRFSAERTGGSVSTLTIQRTQQEDSAVYLCASSLVLLAPYSYEQYFGPGTRLTVT.

J is TRBJ2-3 and V is TRBV20-1, with 10 bases aligning to TRBD2. V dropped 3 bases and J dropped 6; count of bases not matched to a gene: 9. The CDR3 loop spans 15 amino acids. In germline, CDR1 is DFQATT, CDR2 SNEGSKA (reference sequence). CDR3 in amino acids: CSASPSGRGGDTQYF. CDR3 DNA sequence: TGCAGTGCTAGCCCTAGCGGGAGAGGTGGGGATACGCAGTATTTT.

V usage is TRBV9 and J usage is TRBJ2-3, with 8 bases identical to TRBD2. The CDR3 is made up of 18 amino acids. J was trimmed by 0 bases and V by 4 bases; bases with no gene match: 13. Germline CDR1 and CDR2: SGDLS and YYNGEE. In DNA, the CDR3 is TGTGCCAGCAGCTTCCAAGGGACCGGGGGGGGCAGCACAGATACGCAGTATTTT. Protein sequence: CASSFQGTGGGSTDTQYF.

The chain employs TRBV12-5 and TRBJ2-5; tentatively, D is TRBD1 (5 bases). Looked up from germline, CDR1 is LGHNT and CDR2 is FRNRAP. This CDR3 contains 14 residues. V was trimmed by 3 bases and J by 11 bases, leaving 19 bases between them. The CDR3 DNA reads TGTGCTAGTGGTTTTGGGGCAGATTACAATGAGCAGTACTTC. Amino acid sequence: CASGFGADYNEQYF.

This clonotype showed up many times. The genes are TRBV28 and TRBJ1-1, with 7 bases aligning to TRBD1. This CDR3 contains 13 residues. Germline CDR1 and CDR2: MDHEN and SYDVKM. The ends lost 5 bases at V and 0 bases at J; junction bases unmatched: 0. The CDR3 loop reads CASSGQVNTEAFF. CDR3 nucleotides: TGTGCCAGCAGTGGACAGGTGAACACTGAAGCTTTCTTT. Filled out from reference TRBV28 and TRBJ1-1, the complete variable domain reads DVKVTQSSRYLVKRTGEKVFLECVQDMDHENMFWYRQDPGLGLRLIYFSYDVKMKEKGDIPEGYSVSREKKERFSLILESASTNQTSMYLCASSGQVNTEAFFGQGTRLTVV.

There are a few counts of this clonotype. J is TRBJ2-5 and V is TRBV4-1; no definite D call. The CDR3 loop spans 15 amino acids. Germline V CDR1 and CDR2: MGHRA, YSYEKL. The V and J ends lost 1 base and 2 bases respectively, with 11 bases between them. The CDR3 DNA reads TGCGCCAGCAGCCAAGCACAGACGCCTCAAGAGACCCAGTACTTC. Its protein is CASSQAQTPQETQYF.